These T cell receptor beta chains were read from a single sample in a study of blood T cell repertoires in COVID-19. Sequencing was performed with immunoSEQ multiplex PCR; in TCRdb, only in-frame clones are kept and a portion is missing. The sample records about 130,000 clones, roughly nine tenths being singletons. The sequencing sample was made of peripheral blood. These receptors originate from a middle-aged man with active COVID-19. The CDR3 runs from the conserved cysteine through the conserved F or W. Fields, in order: V gene, CDR3 length, J gene, CDR3 protein.

V gene: TRBV28
CDR3 length: 13
J gene: TRBJ1-2
CDR3 protein: CASSFMDREGYTF

V gene: TRBV5-1
CDR3 length: 16
J gene: TRBJ2-2
CDR3 protein: CASSSFRDTFSGELFF

V gene: TRBV7-7
CDR3 length: 18
J gene: TRBJ2-3
CDR3 protein: CASSSRRTSFPSTDTQYF

V gene: TRBV12-3/TRBV12-4
CDR3 length: 13
J gene: TRBJ1-5
CDR3 protein: CASSPEWRQPQHF

V gene: TRBV6-1
CDR3 length: 13
J gene: TRBJ2-3
CDR3 protein: CASSAAGGRAQYF

V gene: TRBV5-6
CDR3 length: 15
J gene: TRBJ2-2
CDR3 protein: CASSLAGGNTGELFF

V gene: TRBV2
CDR3 length: 14
J gene: TRBJ2-5
CDR3 protein: CASSPAGGPETQYF

V gene: TRBV5-1
CDR3 length: 14
J gene: TRBJ1-2
CDR3 protein: CASREDSGGYGYTF

V gene: TRBV7-8
CDR3 length: 14
J gene: TRBJ2-7
CDR3 protein: CASSPSGRGYEQYF

V gene: TRBV7-9
CDR3 length: 18
J gene: TRBJ1-1
CDR3 protein: CASSLEGLRQGLNTEAFF

V gene: TRBV27
CDR3 length: 17
J gene: TRBJ1-5
CDR3 protein: CASSASRQGGRNQPQHF

V gene: TRBV4-2
CDR3 length: 17
J gene: TRBJ2-5
CDR3 protein: CASSQGPASGGLETQYF

V gene: TRBV18
CDR3 length: 12
J gene: TRBJ2-1
CDR3 protein: CASSRTRDSQFF

V gene: TRBV6-5
CDR3 length: 14
J gene: TRBJ1-4
CDR3 protein: CASRDRGRYEKLFF

V gene: TRBV5-1
CDR3 length: 11
J gene: TRBJ2-5
CDR3 protein: CASRDRETQYF

V gene: TRBV27
CDR3 length: 14
J gene: TRBJ1-4
CDR3 protein: CASSLGGGNEKLFF

V gene: TRBV11-2
CDR3 length: 16
J gene: TRBJ2-5
CDR3 protein: CASSLADWQTQETQYF

V gene: TRBV24-1
CDR3 length: 15
J gene: TRBJ2-5
CDR3 protein: CATSDLGGAGETQYF

V gene: TRBV18
CDR3 length: 14
J gene: TRBJ1-1
CDR3 protein: CASSQDRVNTEAFF

V gene: TRBV3-1/TRBV3-2
CDR3 length: 14
J gene: TRBJ1-4
CDR3 protein: CASSQGTANEKLFF

V gene: TRBV7-8
CDR3 length: 15
J gene: TRBJ2-5
CDR3 protein: CASSLVGRGVQTQYF

V gene: TRBV18
CDR3 length: 14
J gene: TRBJ1-6
CDR3 protein: CASSPDRANSPLHF

V gene: TRBV19
CDR3 length: 15
J gene: TRBJ1-5
CDR3 protein: CASSPFDSPNQPQHF

V gene: TRBV6-2/TRBV6-3
CDR3 length: 12
J gene: TRBJ1-6
CDR3 protein: CASSDPGSPLHF

V gene: TRBV6-2/TRBV6-3
CDR3 length: 14
J gene: TRBJ1-1
CDR3 protein: CASSYGRPNTEAFF

V gene: TRBV4-2
CDR3 length: 15
J gene: TRBJ2-3
CDR3 protein: CASSQGLAGADTQYF

V gene: TRBV7-9
CDR3 length: 14
J gene: TRBJ2-6
CDR3 protein: CASLGPSGANVLTF

V gene: TRBV18
CDR3 length: 17
J gene: TRBJ1-2
CDR3 protein: CASSPRPAGNTNYGYTF

V gene: TRBV21-1
CDR3 length: 15
J gene: TRBJ2-3
CDR3 protein: CASKEGLAGARRQYF

V gene: TRBV3-1/TRBV3-2
CDR3 length: 12
J gene: TRBJ2-1
CDR3 protein: CASSQSVNEQFF

V gene: TRBV10-3
CDR3 length: 15
J gene: TRBJ2-2
CDR3 protein: CAISESLGAIGELFF

V gene: TRBV11-3
CDR3 length: 16
J gene: TRBJ2-1
CDR3 protein: CASSLDRGEGRNEQFF

V gene: TRBV9
CDR3 length: 14
J gene: TRBJ2-7
CDR3 protein: CASSPRLKPYEQYF

V gene: TRBV7-3
CDR3 length: 13
J gene: TRBJ1-1
CDR3 protein: CASSSGQNTEAFF

V gene: TRBV6-5
CDR3 length: 14
J gene: TRBJ2-3
CDR3 protein: CASMERGRTDTQYF

V gene: TRBV5-1
CDR3 length: 15
J gene: TRBJ1-1
CDR3 protein: CASSSRTGSFTEAFF

V gene: TRBV27
CDR3 length: 14
J gene: TRBJ1-4
CDR3 protein: CASSLEGRGRKLFF

V gene: TRBV14
CDR3 length: 16
J gene: TRBJ2-5
CDR3 protein: CASSLSLGAGQETQYF

V gene: TRBV3-1/TRBV3-2
CDR3 length: 14
J gene: TRBJ1-1
CDR3 protein: CASSKGGQNTEAFF

V gene: TRBV12-5
CDR3 length: 15
J gene: TRBJ2-3
CDR3 protein: CASGLQGISSDTQYF

V gene: TRBV5-8
CDR3 length: 16
J gene: TRBJ2-3
CDR3 protein: CASSLGTSGRADTQYF

V gene: TRBV5-1
CDR3 length: 16
J gene: TRBJ2-2
CDR3 protein: CASSSTPTGAGGELFF

V gene: TRBV4-2
CDR3 length: 17
J gene: TRBJ2-1
CDR3 protein: CASSPPPGLAGINEQFF

V gene: TRBV5-1
CDR3 length: 15
J gene: TRBJ2-2
CDR3 protein: CASSGIEGGTGELFF